This TCR beta chain was identified in a study of PD-1 blockade in classical Hodgkin lymphoma. Unmatched junction bases numbered 6, after V lost 10 bases and J lost 8 bases. Germline CDR1 and CDR2: SNHLY and FYNNEI. This CDR3 region has 12 residues. This clone has more than one count but fewer than ten. Relapse after autologous stem cell transplantation occurred in every patient, and brentuximab vedotin exposure varied. Measured with immunoSEQ multiplex PCR; TCRdb has only the in-frame clones, and not every one. The table lists 50,000 to 75,000 clones, 88% of them singletons, with 5% to 6% in the top ten.

This TCR was sampled from a human donor with classical Hodgkin lymphoma. This specimen consisted of peripheral blood mononuclear cells (PBMCs), obtained before the second cycle of nivolumab. The chain employs TRBV2 and TRBJ2-1; 9 bases fit TRBD1. The chain's CDR3 is CATDRGDDEQFF. In DNA form, the CDR3 reads TGTGCCACCGACAGGGGGGATGATGAGCAGTTCTTC.